The present entry profiles one T cell receptor beta chain with its context. Its specificity is unknown. The record originates from a study of T-cell reconstitution after alpha-beta-depleted transplantation in children. Whole-study findings and limits: The main origin of T-cell counts and diversity one year after transplant was newly produced T cells. Surviving recipient T cells and intrathymic progenitors accounted for some patients' high TCRbeta diversity at day 60.

The TCRbeta library incorporated unique molecular identifiers. TCRdb re-analysed the PCR reads in MiXCR, keeping a single row per CDR3 protein. The sample consists of 480,000 or so distinct CDR3 sequences, about 10% of them appearing once. The clonotype was recovered from a child aged 2 to 10 with inherited bone marrow failure, due to receive a stem cell transplant. Sequencing was performed on PBMCs, taken before TCRalphabeta/CD19-depleted stem cell transplant.

For the CDR3, the DNA is TGTGCCAGCAGTACGCGACAGGGCCTCTCCTACGAGCAGTACTTC. The encoded protein is CASSTRQGLSYEQYF. J is TRBJ2-7 and V is TRBV6-5, with 7 nucleotides matching TRBD1. The CDR3 covers 15 residues. V shed 5 bases and J 0 bases; nucleotides not matched to a gene: 7. Germline assignment: CDR1 MNHEY and CDR2 SVGAGI.